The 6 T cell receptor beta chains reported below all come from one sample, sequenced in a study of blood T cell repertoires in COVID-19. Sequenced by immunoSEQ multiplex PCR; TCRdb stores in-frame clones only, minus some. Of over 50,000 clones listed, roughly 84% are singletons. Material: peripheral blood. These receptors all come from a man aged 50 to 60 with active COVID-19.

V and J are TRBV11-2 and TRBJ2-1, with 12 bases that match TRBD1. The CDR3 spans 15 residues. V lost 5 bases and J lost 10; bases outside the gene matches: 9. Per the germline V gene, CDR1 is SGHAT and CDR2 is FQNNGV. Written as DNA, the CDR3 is TGTGCCAGCAGCCAAGTCGGGACAGGGGGCCCCGAGCAGTTCTTC. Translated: CASSQVGTGGPEQFF.

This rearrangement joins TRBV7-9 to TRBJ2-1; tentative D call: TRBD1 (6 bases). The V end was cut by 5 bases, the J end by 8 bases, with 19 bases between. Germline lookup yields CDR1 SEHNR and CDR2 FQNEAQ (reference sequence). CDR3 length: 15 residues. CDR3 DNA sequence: TGTGCCAGCAGCGATCGACAGGCTGTTTTCTATGAGCAGTTCTTC. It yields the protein CASSDRQAVFYEQFF.

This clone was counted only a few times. CDR3 loop: CASSQDQGTGGNQPQHF. CDR3 nucleotides: TGTGCCAGCAGCCAAGACCAAGGGACAGGGGGCAATCAGCCCCAGCATTTT. The chain has TRBV4-2 and TRBJ1-5, with 10 bases matching TRBD1. The CDR3 has 17 residues. Germline V gene data show CDR1 as LGHNA and CDR2 as YNFKEQ. The V and J ends lost 0 bases and 2 bases, in that order; junction bases with no gene match: 4.

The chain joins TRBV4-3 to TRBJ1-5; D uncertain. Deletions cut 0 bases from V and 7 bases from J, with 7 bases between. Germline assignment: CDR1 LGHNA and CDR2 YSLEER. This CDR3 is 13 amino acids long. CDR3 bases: TGCGCCAGCAGCCAAGATTCAGAACAGCCCCAGCATTTT. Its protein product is CASSQDSEQPQHF.

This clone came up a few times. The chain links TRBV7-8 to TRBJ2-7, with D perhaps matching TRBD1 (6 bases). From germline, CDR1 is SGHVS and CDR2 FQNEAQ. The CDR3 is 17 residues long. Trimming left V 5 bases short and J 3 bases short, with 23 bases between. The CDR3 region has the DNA TGTGCCAGCAGCGCCGTACTCAGGGGCCAACGGATCTACGAGCAGTACTTC. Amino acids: CASSAVLRGQRIYEQYF. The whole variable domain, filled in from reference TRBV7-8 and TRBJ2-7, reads GAGVSQSPRYKVAKRGQDVALRCDPISGHVSLFWYQQALGQGPEFLTYFQNEAQLDKSGLPSDRFFAERPEGSVSTLKIQRTQQEDSAVYLCASSAVLRGQRIYEQYFGPGTRLTVT.

The DNA of the CDR3 is TGTGCCAGCAGCCCTCAGACAGGGCTACGGGAGACCCAGTACTTC. Translation: CASSPQTGLRETQYF. The J gene is TRBJ2-5, the V gene TRBV5-6, with TRBD1 matching over 7 bases. The V gene end was trimmed by 4 bases and the J gene end by 5 bases; junction bases not matched to a gene: 11. The CDR3 contains 15 residues. Per the germline V gene, CDR1 is SGHDT and CDR2 is YYEEEE.